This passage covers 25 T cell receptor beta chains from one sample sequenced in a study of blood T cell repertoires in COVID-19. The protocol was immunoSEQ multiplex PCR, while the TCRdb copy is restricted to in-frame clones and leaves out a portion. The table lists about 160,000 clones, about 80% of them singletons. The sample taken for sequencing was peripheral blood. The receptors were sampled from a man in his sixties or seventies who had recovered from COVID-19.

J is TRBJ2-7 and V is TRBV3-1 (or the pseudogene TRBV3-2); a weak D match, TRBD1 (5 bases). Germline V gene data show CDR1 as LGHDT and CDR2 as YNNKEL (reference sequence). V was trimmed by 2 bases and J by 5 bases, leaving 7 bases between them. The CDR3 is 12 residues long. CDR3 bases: TGTGCCAGCAGCCAAATCAGGGACGAGCAGTACTTC. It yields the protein CASSQIRDEQYF.

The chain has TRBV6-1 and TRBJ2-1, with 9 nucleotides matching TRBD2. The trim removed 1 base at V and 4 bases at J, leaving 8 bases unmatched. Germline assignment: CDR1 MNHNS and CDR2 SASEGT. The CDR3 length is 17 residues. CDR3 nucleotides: TGTGCCAGCAGTGAAGAGGGGTCTAGCGGGATATACAATGAGCAGTTCTTC. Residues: CASSEEGSSGIYNEQFF.

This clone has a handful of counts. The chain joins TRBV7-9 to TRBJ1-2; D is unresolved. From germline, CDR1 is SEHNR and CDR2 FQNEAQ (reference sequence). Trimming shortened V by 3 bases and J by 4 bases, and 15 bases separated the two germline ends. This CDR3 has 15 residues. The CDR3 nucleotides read TGTGCCAGCAGCTTTTACCTGAGGCGGTTCTATGGCTACACCTTC. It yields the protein CASSFYLRRFYGYTF.

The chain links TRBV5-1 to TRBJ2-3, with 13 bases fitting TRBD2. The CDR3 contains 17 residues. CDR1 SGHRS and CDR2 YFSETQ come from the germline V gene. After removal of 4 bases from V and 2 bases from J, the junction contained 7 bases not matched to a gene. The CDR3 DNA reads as TGCGCCAGCAGCCAGGGGGGGACTAGCGGGAACACAGATACGCAGTATTTT. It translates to CASSQGGTSGNTDTQYF.

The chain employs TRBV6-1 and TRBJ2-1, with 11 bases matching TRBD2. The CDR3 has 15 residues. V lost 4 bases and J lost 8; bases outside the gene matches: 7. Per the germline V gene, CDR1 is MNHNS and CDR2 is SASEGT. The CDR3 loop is CASSGGTSGFDEQFF. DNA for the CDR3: TGTGCCAGCAGTGGCGGGACTAGCGGCTTTGATGAGCAGTTCTTC.

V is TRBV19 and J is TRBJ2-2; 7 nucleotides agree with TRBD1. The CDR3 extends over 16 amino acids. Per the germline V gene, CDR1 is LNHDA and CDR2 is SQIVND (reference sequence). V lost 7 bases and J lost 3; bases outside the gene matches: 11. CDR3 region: CASTHARGRDTGELFF. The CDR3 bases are TGTGCCAGTACCCATGCTAGGGGGCGCGACACCGGGGAGCTGTTTTTT.

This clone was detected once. CDR3 sequence: CASSPEVRSPLHF. The CDR3 coding sequence is TGTGCCAGTAGTCCGGAGGTCCGCTCACCCCTCCACTTT. The chain uses TRBV19 and TRBJ1-6; D ambiguous. Germline V gene data show CDR1 as LNHDA and CDR2 as SQIVND (reference sequence). Between the trimmed V and J ends, which lost 5 bases and 10 bases, there was a span of 12 bases. The CDR3 has 13 residues.

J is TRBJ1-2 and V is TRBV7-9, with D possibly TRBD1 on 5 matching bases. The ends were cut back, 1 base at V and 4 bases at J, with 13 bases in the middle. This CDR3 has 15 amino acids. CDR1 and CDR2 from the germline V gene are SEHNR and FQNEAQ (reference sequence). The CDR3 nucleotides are TGTGCCAGCAGCTTAGAATGGGGCAGGTCCTATGGCTACACCTTC. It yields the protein CASSLEWGRSYGYTF.

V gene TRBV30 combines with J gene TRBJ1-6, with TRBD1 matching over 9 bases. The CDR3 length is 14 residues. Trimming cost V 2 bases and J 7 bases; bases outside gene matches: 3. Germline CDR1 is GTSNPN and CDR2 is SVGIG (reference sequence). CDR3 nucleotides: TGTGCCTGGAGTCCCGGACAGGGGAATTCACCCCTCCACTTT. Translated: CAWSPGQGNSPLHF.

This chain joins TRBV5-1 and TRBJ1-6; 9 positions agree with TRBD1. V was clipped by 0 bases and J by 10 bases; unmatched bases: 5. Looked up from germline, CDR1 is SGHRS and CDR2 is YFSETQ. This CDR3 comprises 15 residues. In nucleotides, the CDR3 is TGCGCCAGCAGCTTGGGGGGGGACAGGGACTCACCCCTCCACTTT. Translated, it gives CASSLGGDRDSPLHF.

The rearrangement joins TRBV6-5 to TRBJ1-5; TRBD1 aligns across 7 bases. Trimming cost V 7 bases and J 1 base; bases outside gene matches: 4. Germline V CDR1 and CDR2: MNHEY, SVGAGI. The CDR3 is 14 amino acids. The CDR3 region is CASTPGQSNQPQHF. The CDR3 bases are TGTGCCAGCACACCGGGACAGAGCAATCAGCCCCAGCATTTT.

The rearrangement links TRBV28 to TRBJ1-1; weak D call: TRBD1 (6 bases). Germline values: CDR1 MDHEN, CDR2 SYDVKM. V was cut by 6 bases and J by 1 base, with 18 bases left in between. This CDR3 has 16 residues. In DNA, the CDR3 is TGTGCCAGCAGCAAAAACAGGGCCCCTCCGAACACTGAAGCTTTCTTT. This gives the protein CASSKNRAPPNTEAFF.

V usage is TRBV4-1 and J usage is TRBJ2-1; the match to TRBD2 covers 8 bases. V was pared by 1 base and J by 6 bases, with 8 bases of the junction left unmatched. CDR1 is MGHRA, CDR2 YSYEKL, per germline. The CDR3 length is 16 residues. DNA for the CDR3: TGCGCCAGCAGCCAAGTTCAGCGGGAGTTGTCCAATGAGCAGTTCTTC. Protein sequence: CASSQVQRELSNEQFF.

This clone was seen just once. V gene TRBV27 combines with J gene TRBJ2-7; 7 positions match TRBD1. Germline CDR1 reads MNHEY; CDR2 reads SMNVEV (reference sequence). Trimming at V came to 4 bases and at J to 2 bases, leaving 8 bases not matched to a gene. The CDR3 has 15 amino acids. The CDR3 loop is CASSSARQGPYEQYF. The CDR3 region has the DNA TGTGCCAGCAGTTCCGCCCGACAGGGACCCTACGAGCAGTACTTC.

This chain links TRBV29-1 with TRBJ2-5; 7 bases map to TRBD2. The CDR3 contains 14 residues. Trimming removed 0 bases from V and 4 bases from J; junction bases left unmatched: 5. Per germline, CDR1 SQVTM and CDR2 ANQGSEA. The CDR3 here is CSVEDSAGSETQYF. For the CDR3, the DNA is TGCAGCGTTGAAGATTCAGCGGGGTCAGAGACCCAGTACTTC.

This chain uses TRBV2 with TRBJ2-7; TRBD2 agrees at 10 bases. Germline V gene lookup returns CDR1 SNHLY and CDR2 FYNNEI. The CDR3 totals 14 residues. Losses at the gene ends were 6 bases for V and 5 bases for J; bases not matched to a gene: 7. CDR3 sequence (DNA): TGTGCCAGCAGAGGACCCGGGACTAGCGACGAGCAGTACTTC. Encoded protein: CASRGPGTSDEQYF.

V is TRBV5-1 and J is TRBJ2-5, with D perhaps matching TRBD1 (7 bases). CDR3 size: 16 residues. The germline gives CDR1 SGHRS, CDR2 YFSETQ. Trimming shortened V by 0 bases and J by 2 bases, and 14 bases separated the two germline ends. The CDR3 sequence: CASSLEGGGLQETQYF. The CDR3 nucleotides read TGCGCCAGCAGCTTGGAAGGAGGGGGCTTACAAGAGACCCAGTACTTC.

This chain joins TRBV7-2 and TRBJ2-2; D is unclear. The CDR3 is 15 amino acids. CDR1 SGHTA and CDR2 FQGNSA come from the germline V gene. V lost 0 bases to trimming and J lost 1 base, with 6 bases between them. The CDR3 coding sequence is TGTGCCAGCAGCTTAGCCGAGCTGAACACCGGGGAGCTGTTTTTT. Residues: CASSLAELNTGELFF.

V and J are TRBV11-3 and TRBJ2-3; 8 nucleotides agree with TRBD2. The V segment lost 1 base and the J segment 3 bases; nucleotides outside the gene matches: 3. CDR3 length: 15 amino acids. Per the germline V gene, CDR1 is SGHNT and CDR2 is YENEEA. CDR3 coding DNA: TGTGCCAGCAGCTTAGGACGGGAGGGTACAGATACGCAGTATTTT. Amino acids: CASSLGREGTDTQYF.

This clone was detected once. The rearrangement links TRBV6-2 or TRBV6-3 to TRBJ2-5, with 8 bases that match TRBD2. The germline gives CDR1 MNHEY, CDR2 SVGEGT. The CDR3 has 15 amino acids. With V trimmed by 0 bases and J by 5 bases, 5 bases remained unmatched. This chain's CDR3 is CASSYSSGSGETQYF. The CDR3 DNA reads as TGTGCCAGCAGTTACTCGAGCGGGAGTGGTGAGACCCAGTACTTC.

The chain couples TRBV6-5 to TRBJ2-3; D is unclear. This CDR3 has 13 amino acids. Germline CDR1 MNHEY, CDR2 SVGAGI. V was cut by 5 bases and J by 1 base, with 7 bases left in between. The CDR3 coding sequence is TGTGCCAGCAGTACAATGGGCACAGATACGCAGTATTTT. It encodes CASSTMGTDTQYF.

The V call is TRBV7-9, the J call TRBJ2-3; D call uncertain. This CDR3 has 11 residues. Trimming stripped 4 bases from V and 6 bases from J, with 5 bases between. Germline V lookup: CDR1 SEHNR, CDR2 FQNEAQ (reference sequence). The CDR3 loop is CASSYGDTQYF. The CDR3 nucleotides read TGTGCCAGCAGCTACGGGGATACGCAGTATTTT.

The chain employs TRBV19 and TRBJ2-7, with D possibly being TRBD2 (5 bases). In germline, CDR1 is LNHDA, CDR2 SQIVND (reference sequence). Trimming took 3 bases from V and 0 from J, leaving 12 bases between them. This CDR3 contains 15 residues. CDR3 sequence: CASSIGSGYSYEQYF. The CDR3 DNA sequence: TGTGCCAGTAGTATTGGGTCGGGGTACTCCTACGAGCAGTACTTC.

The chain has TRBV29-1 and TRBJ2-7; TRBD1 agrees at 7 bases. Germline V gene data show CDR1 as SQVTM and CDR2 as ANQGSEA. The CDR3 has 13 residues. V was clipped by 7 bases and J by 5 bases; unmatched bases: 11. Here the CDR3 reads CSARDSRDNEQYF. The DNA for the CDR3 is TGCAGCGCCAGGGACAGCCGGGATAACGAGCAGTACTTC.

The chain's CDR3 is CASSLGAGSTDTQYF. The CDR3 DNA reads TGCGCCAGCAGCTTGGGGGCGGGAAGCACAGATACGCAGTATTTT. This chain uses TRBV5-1 with TRBJ2-3; TRBD2 is a possible D gene (6 bases). V was clipped by 0 bases and J by 0 bases, with 8 bases between them. This CDR3 has 15 residues. Germline CDR1 and CDR2: SGHRS and YFSETQ.